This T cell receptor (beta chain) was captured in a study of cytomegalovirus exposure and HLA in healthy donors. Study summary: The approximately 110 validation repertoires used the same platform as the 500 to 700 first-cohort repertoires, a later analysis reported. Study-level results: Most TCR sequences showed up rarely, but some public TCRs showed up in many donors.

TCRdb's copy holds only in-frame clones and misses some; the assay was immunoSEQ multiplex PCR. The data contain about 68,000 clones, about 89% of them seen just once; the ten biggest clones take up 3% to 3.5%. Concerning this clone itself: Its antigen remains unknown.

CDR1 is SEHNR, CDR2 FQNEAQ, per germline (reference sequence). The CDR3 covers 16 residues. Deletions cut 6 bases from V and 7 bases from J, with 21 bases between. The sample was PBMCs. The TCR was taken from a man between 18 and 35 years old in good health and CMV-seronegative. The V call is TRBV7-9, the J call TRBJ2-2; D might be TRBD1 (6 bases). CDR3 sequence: CASRDGTSRKIGELFF. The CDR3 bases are TGTGCCAGCAGAGACGGGACATCGAGGAAAATCGGGGAGCTGTTTTTT.